Listed here are 21 T cell receptor beta chains from one sample, sequenced in a study of identical twins (dated by TCRdb to about 2016). Library method: 5' RACE. The sequencing machine was an Illumina HiSeq 2000. TCRdb ran its own pipeline on the public reads, namely fastp trimming at Q25 and MiXCR clone calling, and kept in-frame beta chains. Entries that share a CDR3 protein sequence are merged under the most common genes and DNA. This sample lists hundreds of thousands of distinct CDR3 sequences; over 5% were detected once. 1.5% to 2% of the sample is taken by the ten largest. The sequencing input was naive T cells sorted from blood. This specimen's cell subset or site label, interpreted: cells isolated with a human naive T-cell isolation kit. Receptors originate from a man between 18 and 35 years old in good health.

The CDR3 reads CASSPLGGRAGEQFF. CDR3 bases: TGTGCCAGCAGTCCCCTGGGCGGGAGGGCGGGTGAGCAGTTCTTC. This chain uses TRBV12-3 or TRBV12-4 with TRBJ2-1, with 9 bases lining up with TRBD2. The V segment lost 5 bases and the J segment 9 bases; nucleotides outside the gene matches: 11. CDR3 size: 15 residues.

There are many counts of this clonotype. This chain joins TRBV7-2 and TRBJ2-3, with 12 bases lining up with TRBD2. V lost 5 bases, J lost 3 bases, and 6 bases stayed unmatched. This CDR3 has 16 residues. Germline CDR1 and CDR2: SGHTA and FQGNSA. As DNA, the CDR3 is TGTGCCAGCAGCCCCGAAGGACTAGCGGGGACAGATACGCAGTATTTT. Translated: CASSPEGLAGTDTQYF.

This clonotype has at least ten counts. This rearrangement joins TRBV29-1 to TRBJ1-3; D unresolved. Germline CDR1 is SQVTM and CDR2 is ANQGSEA. This CDR3 has 15 residues. V was cut by 0 bases and J by 4 bases, with 13 bases left in between. CDR3 residues: CSVEEARGPGNTIYF. CDR3 nucleotides: TGCAGCGTTGAAGAGGCTCGGGGTCCAGGAAACACCATATATTTT.

Ten or more counts support this clonotype. V is TRBV29-1 and J is TRBJ2-1; D may be TRBD1 or TRBD2 (6 bases each). This CDR3 contains 14 residues. CDR1 SQVTM and CDR2 ANQGSEA come from the germline V gene. V was pared by 4 bases and J by 6 bases, with 16 bases between. The CDR3 sequence is CSVGGGHWSNEQFF. Written as DNA, the CDR3 is TGCAGCGTTGGAGGGGGGCATTGGAGCAATGAGCAGTTCTTC.

The genes are TRBV13 and TRBJ2-1; 7 nucleotides agree with TRBD2. There are 14 residues in the CDR3. The J segment lost 5 bases and the V segment lost 6 bases, leaving 7 bases of the junction unmatched. The germline gives CDR1 PRHDT, CDR2 FYEKMQ (reference sequence). CDR3 protein: CASRALAVNNEQFF. DNA for the CDR3: TGTGCCAGCAGGGCGCTAGCGGTAAACAATGAGCAGTTCTTC.

This clonotype was detected ten times or more. The V gene is TRBV12-3 or TRBV12-4, the J gene TRBJ1-1; D perhaps matches TRBD1 (5 bases). The V and J ends lost 5 bases and 1 base respectively, with 11 bases between them. CDR3 length equals 14 residues. The chain's CDR3 is CASSAHTGNTEAFF. In nucleotides, the CDR3 is TGTGCCAGCAGTGCGCATACAGGGAACACTGAAGCTTTCTTT.

In this sample, this clonotype turned up once. V is TRBV7-9 and J is TRBJ2-7, with D hard to call. From germline, CDR1 is SEHNR and CDR2 FQNEAQ (reference sequence). Trimming took off 6 bases at V and 7 bases at J, with 13 bases between the two ends. This CDR3 region has 12 residues. The CDR3 here is CASRPLGGEQYF. The DNA of the CDR3 is TGTGCCAGCAGGCCCCTGGGTGGAGAGCAGTACTTC. The entire variable domain, with the rest obtained from reference TRBV7-9 and TRBJ2-7, is as follows: DTGVSQNPRHKITKRGQNVTFRCDPISEHNRLYWYRQTLGQGPEFLTYFQNEAQLEKSRLLSDRFSAERPKGSFSTLEIQRTEQGDSAMYLCASRPLGGEQYFGPGTRLTVT.

This clonotype occurred a few times. DNA of the CDR3: TGCGCCAGCAGCCGGGTTGAAGGGACTTTTATGTACTTC. The encoded protein is CASSRVEGTFMYF. The rearrangement uses TRBV4-1 and TRBJ2-4, with D possibly matching TRBD2 (6 bases). Trimming stripped 4 bases from V and 15 bases from J, with 19 bases between. The length of the CDR3 is 13 residues. Germline loops: CDR1 MGHRA, CDR2 YSYEKL.

This chain connects TRBV10-2 to TRBJ1-1, with D tentatively TRBD1 (5 bases). The CDR3 covers 12 residues. V was cut by 6 bases and J by 4 bases, with 9 bases left in between. Germline lookup yields CDR1 WSHSY and CDR2 SAAADI. The CDR3 DNA sequence: TGCGCCAGCAGGAGACAGCCCACTGAAGCTTTCTTT. Its protein product is CASRRQPTEAFF.

The chain couples TRBV7-9 to TRBJ2-7; 9 positions agree with TRBD2. CDR1 and CDR2 from the germline V gene are SEHNR and FQNEAQ (reference sequence). The CDR3 length is 13 residues. V was clipped by 5 bases and J by 6 bases; unmatched bases: 5. This CDR3 reads CASSPGTSLEQYF. CDR3 in DNA: TGTGCCAGCAGCCCCGGGACTAGCCTCGAGCAGTACTTC.

Many counts were recorded for this clonotype. The rearrangement links TRBV20-1 to TRBJ2-1; 9 nucleotides align to TRBD2. CDR3 length: 17 residues. Germline trimming cut 3 bases from V and 0 bases from J; bases unmatched to any gene: 9. Germline CDR1 and CDR2: DFQATT and SNEGSKA (reference sequence). The CDR3 loop reads CSASGAGGWSSYNEQFF. The DNA for the CDR3 is TGCAGTGCTAGTGGGGCGGGAGGGTGGAGCTCCTACAATGAGCAGTTCTTC.

The J gene is TRBJ2-3, the V gene TRBV24-1, with 8 bases aligning to TRBD2. The CDR3 totals 14 residues. The germline V gene has CDR1 KGHDR and CDR2 SFDVKD. With V trimmed by 9 bases and J by 4 bases, 8 bases remained unmatched. The CDR3 is CATRTSKISDTQYF. The DNA for the CDR3 is TGTGCCACCCGGACTAGCAAGATCTCAGATACGCAGTATTTT.

This clonotype came up many times. V usage is TRBV7-2 and J usage is TRBJ1-2; no firm D call. The CDR3 consists of 14 residues. Trimming left V 1 base short and J 8 bases short, with 14 bases between. In germline, CDR1 is SGHTA, CDR2 FQGNSA. CDR3 sequence: CASSLDGTPVGYTF. The CDR3, as DNA: TGTGCCAGCAGCTTAGACGGAACCCCAGTCGGCTACACCTTC.

This clonotype has a count of ten or more. V gene TRBV20-1 combines with J gene TRBJ1-5, with TRBD1 as a possible D gene (5 bases). Trimming pared 2 bases from V and 7 bases from J, leaving 9 bases between. Per the germline V gene, CDR1 is DFQATT and CDR2 is SNEGSKA (reference sequence). There are 12 residues in the CDR3. Here the CDR3 DNA reads TGCAGTGCTAGAATCGGGGACCAGCCCCAGCATTTT. The encoded protein is CSARIGDQPQHF.

This clonotype was counted between two and nine times. The rearrangement links TRBV20-1 to TRBJ2-7, with 10 bases matching TRBD2. Germline V gene lookup returns CDR1 DFQATT and CDR2 SNEGSKA (reference sequence). The CDR3 extends over 15 amino acids. With 7 bases clipped from V and 2 bases from J, the junction kept 11 bases outside the gene matches. The DNA of the CDR3 is TGCAGTGTCAGGCTAGCGGGAGCCATAACCTACGAGCAGTACTTC. This translates into CSVRLAGAITYEQYF.

The chain combines TRBV7-3 with TRBJ2-3, with D uncertain. V was pared by 3 bases and J by 4 bases, with 14 bases between. Germline V lookup: CDR1 SGHTA, CDR2 FQGTGA. This CDR3 region has 15 residues. CDR3: CASSFTGVRSDTQYF. CDR3 coding DNA: TGTGCCAGCAGCTTTACGGGCGTTCGCTCAGATACGCAGTATTTT.

At least ten counts were recorded for this clonotype. The chain recombines TRBV7-2 with TRBJ1-5; the match to TRBD1 covers 8 bases. CDR3 length: 15 residues. Germline assignment: CDR1 SGHTA and CDR2 FQGNSA. V lost 5 bases to trimming and J lost 2 bases; unmatched junction nucleotides: 5. The CDR3 loop reads CASSTRGLGNQPQHF. The DNA of the CDR3 is TGTGCCAGCAGCACCAGGGGGCTCGGCAATCAGCCCCAGCATTTT.

This clonotype was found many times. This chain links TRBV12-3 or TRBV12-4 with TRBJ2-3; tentatively, D is TRBD2 (7 bases). The ends were cut back, 6 bases at V and 2 bases at J, with 18 bases in the middle. The CDR3 loop spans 16 amino acids. CDR3 DNA: TGTGCCAGCAGCCCTCGGGGGGCAGGGGCCACAGATACGCAGTATTTT. It is translated as CASSPRGAGATDTQYF.

This clonotype was counted many times. V usage is TRBV10-3 and J usage is TRBJ2-3; D ambiguous. V was shortened by 0 bases and J by 1 base, with 5 bases between the two germline ends. There are 14 residues in the CDR3. CDR1 is ENHRY, CDR2 SYGVKD, per germline. In DNA form, the CDR3 reads TGTGCCATCAGTGAGTCACGGGGCACAGATACGCAGTATTTT. It encodes CAISESRGTDTQYF.

This chain uses TRBV15 with TRBJ1-4, with no clear D. Germline CDR1 is LNHNV and CDR2 is YYDKDF (reference sequence). Trimming removed 0 bases at V and 0 bases at J, with 5 bases between. The CDR3 runs to 15 residues. For the CDR3, the DNA is TGTGCCACCAGCAGAGAGGCAGCAACTAATGAAAAACTGTTTTTT. Its protein is CATSREAATNEKLFF.

In this sample, this clonotype turned up a few times. The chain recombines TRBV10-3 with TRBJ2-3; tentative D call: TRBD2 (6 bases). This CDR3 is built from 12 residues. Trimming shortened V by 10 bases and J by 2 bases, and 10 bases separated the two germline ends. Germline V gene lookup returns CDR1 ENHRY and CDR2 SYGVKD. The CDR3 nucleotides are TGTGCCACGGGGGATAACACAGATACGCAGTATTTT. It codes for CATGDNTDTQYF.